What follows describes a single T cell receptor (beta chain). This clonotype was seen at least ten times. There is no known antigen for this receptor. The sample holds no much larger clone one base away, and base qualities are not on file. The Immunoverse kit was used to build TCR libraries from about 430 ng RNA, with molecular barcoded adaptors covering alpha/delta and beta/gamma chains. TCR library preparation was performed with the same RNA that was used for transcriptome sequencing. TCR libraries were sequenced on an Illumina HiSeq 4000 with 2 x 150 cycles. The paper's data handling went like this. MiXCR aligned TCR reads to human V, D, J and C references and assembled the aligned reads into CDR3 clonotypes, with quality filtering and error correction included. Clonotype counts and gene usage diversity were analyzed with the tcR package in R. Raw mapping reads were checked after the RNA-seq reads had been mapped by STAR aligner version 2.5.3a onto the human GRCh37 genome. To test the effect of sequencing depth on detected clonotypes, IR-seq fastq files were randomly downsampled using Seqtk 1.3. TCRdb itself trimmed the public reads at Q25 with fastp, ran MiXCR and retained productive beta chains. When rows share a CDR3 protein, they turn into one entry using the most common DNA and genes. The V and J calls shown here were made by TCRdb, not taken from the authors' results. The sample contains over 80,000 distinct CDR3 sequences, 10% to 15% of them found a single time. The top ten clones comprise 15% of the sample.

This sample is part of a study of read filtering for tumor transcriptome and immune sequencing (dated by TCRdb to between 2020 and 2021). With respect to the entire study: The cohort had around 18 male and roughly 14 female patients with a mean age of around 66 years, ranging from 47 to 80. By revised international staging, roughly eight patients were R-ISS I, under 20 were R-ISS II and about seven were R-ISS III. Whole-transcriptome libraries were prepared with the TruSeq RNA Access Library Prep Kit after DNase treatment. Per sample, about 4.05 to 10.27 million TCR-region mapped reads were obtained with IR-seq, compared with only about 80 to 1,300 with RNA-seq. Using the same bone marrow samples, the study compared TCR repertoires obtained by targeted immune repertoire sequencing with those obtained by bulk whole-transcriptome sequencing. As a main aim, a read-filtering strategy for immune repertoire data was addressed, with the specific question being whether clonotypes supported by a single read should be removed. The paper as a whole reports these results and caveats: The sorted CD138-negative fraction was a mixed bone marrow immune population, not purified T cells. IR-seq captured clonotypes at much higher depth and more reliably than RNA-seq, and smaller IR-seq throughput sufficed to identify most shared clonotypes. Single-read clonotypes made up 80% to 85% of clonotypes but only roughly 3.5% of total reads in IR-seq, compared with around 71% of clonotypes and 44.6% of reads in RNA-seq. Removing single-read clonotypes increased the correlation between IR-seq and RNA-seq shared clonotype proportions.

Trimmed from V: 7 bases; trimmed from J: 4 bases; junction bases lacking a gene match: 9. Measured from the cysteine to the phenylalanine, the CDR3 is 17 residues long. Just CDR3 DNA is preserved here, 51 bases in frame from base 1. The germline V gene gives CDR1 as MDHEN and CDR2 as SYDVKM. Each patient had bone marrow sampled at the time of active disease. Isolation of bone marrow mononuclear cells was performed by Ficoll-Hypaque density gradient centrifugation. CD138-negative cells were obtained by negative selection after labeling with CD138 magnetic microbeads on a MACS separator, removing myeloma plasma cells. Flow cytometry with CD138 antibodies on an Attune NxT was used to check how pure the isolated cells were. TRIzol reagent was used to extract total RNA, and a NanoDrop spectrophotometer was used to quantify the extracted RNA. For each patient, paired RNA-seq and IR-seq were run on the CD138-negative bone marrow sample from that patient.

The clonotype was recovered from a donor aged 40 or over with multiple myeloma. The sequenced material came from a population of CD138-negative cells sorted from bone marrow. Per the publication, the cell subset or site label means: bone marrow mononuclear cells depleted of CD138+ plasma/myeloma cells by negative magnetic selection. The chain is made from TRBV28 and TRBJ2-3; TRBD2 matches 15 bases in the middle. The CDR3 loop reads CASTFSGLAGGPDTQYF. DNA sequence: TGTGCCAGCACCTTCTCAGGACTAGCGGGAGGGCCAGATACGCAGTATTTT.